These 21 T cell receptor beta chains were all obtained from the same sample, sequenced in a study of beta chain features in type 1 diabetes. What was sequenced were expressed TCRB transcripts, since all of the isolated RNA had been reverse transcribed. Some clones are missing from TCRdb's copy, which holds only in-frame ones; the method was immunoSEQ multiplex PCR. The table has 200,000 to 300,000 clones, about 30% seen once. The sample was central memory CD4+ T cells from blood. The receptors shown here come from a man under 40 in good health.

The chain uses TRBV7-2 and TRBJ2-1; the D is unclear. This CDR3 region has 18 residues. Germline V gives CDR1 SGHTA, CDR2 FQGNSA. V was shortened by 1 base and J by 5 bases, with 21 bases between the two germline ends. The CDR3 reads CASSLVMSPGSENNEQFF. CDR3 sequence (DNA): TGTGCCAGCAGCTTAGTGATGAGTCCCGGATCCGAGAACAATGAGCAGTTCTTC.

CDR3 sequence reads: CASSSPARGELFF. For the CDR3, the DNA is TGTGCCAGCAGCTCACCCGCCCGCGGGGAGCTGTTTTTT. The chain has TRBV7-2 and TRBJ2-2; no clear D. Looked up from germline, CDR1 is SGHTA and CDR2 is FQGNSA. Trimming pared 4 bases from V and 7 bases from J, leaving 10 bases between. The length of the CDR3 is 13 residues.

This clone was observed once. V and J are TRBV10-2 and TRBJ1-1; D not resolved. The CDR3 sequence is 13 residues long. Trimming took off 5 bases at V and 1 base at J, with 8 bases between the two ends. Germline V gene lookup returns CDR1 WSHSY and CDR2 SAAADI. In nucleotides, the CDR3 is TGCGCCAGCAGTCGAAGACAGAACACTGAAGCTTTCTTT. The encoded protein is CASSRRQNTEAFF.

This chain joins TRBV7-9 and TRBJ2-3, with D possibly called TRBD1 or TRBD2 (5 bases each). The CDR3 is 16 amino acids. CDR1 SEHNR and CDR2 FQNEAQ come from the germline V gene (reference sequence). Between the trimmed V and J ends, which lost 3 bases and 4 bases, there was a span of 17 bases. The DNA of the CDR3 is TGTGCCAGCAGCTTCGTGCCTACAGTGGGACCAGATACGCAGTATTTT. It encodes CASSFVPTVGPDTQYF.

The rearrangement links TRBV20-1 to TRBJ2-1; D remains unclear. Deletions cut 3 bases from V and 9 bases from J, with 9 bases between. Germline V lookup: CDR1 DFQATT, CDR2 SNEGSKA (reference sequence). The CDR3 has 11 residues. The CDR3 DNA reads TGCAGTGCTAGTGGGCAGAGTGAGCAGTTCTTC. Translation: CSASGQSEQFF.

The rearrangement uses TRBV6-5 and TRBJ2-3; D is uncertain. The CDR3 covers 14 residues. Per germline, CDR1 MNHEY and CDR2 SVGAGI. V gave up 7 bases and J gave up 4 bases, with 15 bases separating them. The CDR3 nucleotides are TGTGCCAGCACTTGGTCGCGGATAGCAGATACGCAGTATTTT. This codes for CASTWSRIADTQYF.

About this clone itself: This likely stems from a read error, as it lies one base from a far larger clone. V is TRBV5-4 and J is TRBJ2-6, with D maybe TRBD2 (6 bases). The CDR3 has 15 amino acids. Trimming took 5 bases from V and 4 from J, leaving 13 bases between them. CDR1 is SGHNT and CDR2 is YYREEE in the germline V gene (reference sequence). CDR3 bases: TGTGCCAGCAGTGGGGACTCGGCCGGGGCCAACGTCCTGACTTTC. This encodes CASSGDSAGANVLTF.

This clone has just a few counts. The chain is built from TRBV30 and TRBJ1-1; D is possibly TRBD1 (5 bases). The CDR3 is 12 residues long. V gave up 4 bases and J gave up 4 bases, with 10 bases separating them. Germline lookup yields CDR1 GTSNPN and CDR2 SVGIG (reference sequence). The CDR3 DNA follows: TGTGCCTGGAAGGGGACCATCACTGAAGCTTTCTTT. Encoded protein: CAWKGTITEAFF.

The chain employs TRBV6-5 and TRBJ2-3, with 10 bases aligning to TRBD2. V lost 6 bases, J lost 3 bases, and 3 bases stayed unmatched. Germline V gene lookup returns CDR1 MNHEY and CDR2 SVGAGI. CDR3 length equals 14 residues. CDR3 residues: CASRAGGRTDTQYF. The DNA for the CDR3 is TGTGCCAGCAGAGCGGGAGGGAGGACAGATACGCAGTATTTT.

The genes are TRBV5-1 and TRBJ2-2; TRBD2 matches 10 bases. Germline assignment: CDR1 SGHRS and CDR2 YFSETQ. The ends lost 2 bases at V and 0 bases at J; junction bases unmatched: 4. CDR3 length: 17 residues. The CDR3 nucleotides are TGCGCCAGCAGCTTCCCTAGCGGGGGCCCGAACACCGGGGAGCTGTTTTTT. Translation gives CASSFPSGGPNTGELFF.

The chain couples TRBV18 to TRBJ2-7; D is unresolved. Trimming left V 3 bases short and J 3 bases short, with 12 bases between. The CDR3 loop spans 14 amino acids. Germline V gene data show CDR1 as KGHSH and CDR2 as LQKENI. The CDR3 loop reads CASSPSESDYEQYF. The CDR3 nucleotides are TGTGCCAGCTCACCTTCTGAGTCTGACTACGAGCAGTACTTC.

The table lists this clone with a few counts. The rearrangement joins TRBV28 to TRBJ2-6; D is perhaps TRBD1 (5 bases). The CDR3 spans 16 residues. The germline V and J ends were trimmed by 4 bases and 1 base, with 11 bases remaining between them. Germline CDR1 reads MDHEN; CDR2 reads SYDVKM. The CDR3 reads CASSSPGISGANVLTF. DNA for the CDR3: TGTGCCAGCAGTTCCCCAGGGATATCTGGGGCCAACGTCCTGACTTTC. Full variable domain (outside the CDR3, taken from reference TRBV28 and TRBJ2-6): DVKVTQSSRYLVKRTGEKVFLECVQDMDHENMFWYRQDPGLGLRLIYFSYDVKMKEKGDIPEGYSVSREKKERFSLILESASTNQTSMYLCASSSPGISGANVLTFGAGSRLTVL.

Only a few counts were recorded for this clone. J is TRBJ1-1 and V is TRBV29-1; 7 nucleotides agree with TRBD1. Germline V CDR1 and CDR2: SQVTM, ANQGSEA. V was clipped by 7 bases and J by 4 bases; unmatched bases: 9. CDR3 size: 13 residues. The CDR3, as DNA: TGCAGCGGGGTAAACGCAGGGGGCACTGAAGCTTTCTTT. It codes for CSGVNAGGTEAFF. The full variable domain, in which reference TRBV29-1 and TRBJ1-1 provide the parts outside the CDR3, is SAVISQKPSRDICQRGTSLTIQCQVDSQVTMMFWYRQQPGQSLTLIATANQGSEATYESGFVIDKFPISRPNLTFSTLTVSNMSPEDSSIYLCSGVNAGGTEAFFGQGTRLTVV.

This clone was found a few times. The chain has TRBV27 and TRBJ2-7, with a tentative D call TRBD2 (6 bases). Trimming shortened V by 4 bases and J by 0 bases, and 16 bases separated the two germline ends. The CDR3 totals 16 residues. The germline V gene encodes CDR1 MNHEY and CDR2 SMNVEV (reference sequence). CDR3 bases: TGTGCCAGCAGTTCCTTTAGCGGAGCGAGCTCCTACGAGCAGTACTTC. Its protein is CASSSFSGASSYEQYF.

V and J are TRBV6-1 and TRBJ1-2; TRBD1 aligns across 7 bases. The CDR3 is 13 amino acids. Germline lookup yields CDR1 MNHNS and CDR2 SASEGT. Trimming at V came to 4 bases and at J to 7 bases, leaving 6 bases not matched to a gene. The CDR3 loop is CASSGQGSVGYTF. The CDR3 DNA follows: TGTGCCAGCAGTGGACAGGGATCGGTTGGCTACACCTTC.

This clone has just a few counts. The J gene is TRBJ2-3, the V gene TRBV30; TRBD2 might be the D (5 bases). Trimming shortened V by 0 bases and J by 4 bases, and 11 bases separated the two germline ends. CDR1 and CDR2 (germline): GTSNPN, SVGIG (reference sequence). This CDR3 is 14 amino acids long. The CDR3 coding sequence is TGTGCCTGGAGTGTAGGAGGCTTATCAGATACGCAGTATTTT. Protein product: CAWSVGGLSDTQYF.

This chain connects TRBV9 to TRBJ2-2; 9 bases fit TRBD2. Per the germline V gene, CDR1 is SGDLS and CDR2 is YYNGEE. The CDR3 consists of 17 residues. Unmatched junction bases numbered 11, after V lost 3 bases and J lost 5 bases. As DNA, the CDR3 is TGTGCCAGCAGCGGAAGTGTAGTAGCGGGAGATACCGGGGAGCTGTTTTTT. It encodes CASSGSVVAGDTGELFF.

This clone was found many times. The chain joins TRBV30 to TRBJ1-6; 10 nucleotides align to TRBD1. Germline V gene lookup returns CDR1 GTSNPN and CDR2 SVGIG (reference sequence). Germline trimming cut 0 bases from V and 10 bases from J; bases unmatched to any gene: 6. There are 15 residues in the CDR3. CDR3 protein: CAWSVRDRGGSPLHF. The CDR3, as DNA: TGTGCCTGGAGTGTACGGGACAGGGGAGGCTCACCCCTCCACTTT.

This chain joins TRBV10-3 and TRBJ2-3; 11 positions agree with TRBD1. V was clipped by 10 bases and J by 6 bases; unmatched bases: 15. Germline V gene lookup returns CDR1 ENHRY and CDR2 SYGVKD. The CDR3 has 16 amino acids. The CDR3: CATRGGQGAGGDTQYF. In DNA, the CDR3 is TGTGCCACCAGGGGAGGACAGGGGGCCGGAGGGGATACGCAGTATTTT.

The J gene is TRBJ2-7, the V gene TRBV2; the D gene is possibly TRBD1 (5 bases). The CDR3 runs 16 residues. Germline lookup yields CDR1 SNHLY and CDR2 FYNNEI. Trimming removed 2 bases at V and 0 bases at J, with 14 bases between. The CDR3 DNA sequence: TGTGCCAGCAGTGAACAGGGCCAGGTTGGCTCCTACGAGCAGTACTTC. This gives the protein CASSEQGQVGSYEQYF.

The V gene is TRBV19, the J gene TRBJ2-5; D tentatively reads TRBD1 or TRBD2 (5 bases each). The CDR3 contains 16 residues. The V gene lost 3 bases and the J gene lost 3 bases, with 17 bases spanning the gap. The germline gives CDR1 LNHDA, CDR2 SQIVND (reference sequence). In nucleotides, the CDR3 is TGTGCCAGTAGTATGGGGGATCTGAATGGAAAAGAGACCCAGTACTTC. Its protein product is CASSMGDLNGKETQYF.